A selection of T cell receptor beta chains follows, all from one sample in a study of PD-1 blockade in mismatch repair-deficient tumors. The protocol was immunoSEQ multiplex PCR, while the TCRdb copy is restricted to in-frame clones and leaves out a portion. Among some 97,000 clones listed, 82% were seen once. The sequences come from peripheral blood, collected about 33 weeks after starting pembrolizumab. Receptors originate from an adult with mismatch repair-deficient cancer. CDR3s include the opening cysteine and the closing phenylalanine or tryptophan. A D gene is named only where the DNA matches it firmly. Clone size appears in some rows only: once, few, many, or a class for an expanded clone.

abundance: NA
d_gene: NA
j_gene: TRBJ2-5
v_gene: TRBV19
CDR3nt: TGTGCCAGTAGCCCGGGACAATTACAAGAGACCCAGTACTTC
CDR3aa: CASSPGQLQETQYF

abundance: NA
d_gene: TRBD1
j_gene: TRBJ1-5
v_gene: TRBV27
CDR3nt: TGTGCCAGCAGTTTACAATTTCGACAGGGTGAAGGTAGCAATCAGCCCCAGCATTTT
CDR3aa: CASSLQFRQGEGSNQPQHF

abundance: once
d_gene: NA
j_gene: TRBJ1-1
v_gene: TRBV2
CDR3nt: TGTGCCAGCAGGGAGGGTGGGAGCACTGAAGCTTTCTTT
CDR3aa: CASREGGSTEAFF

abundance: NA
d_gene: NA
j_gene: TRBJ2-1
v_gene: TRBV7-3
CDR3nt: TGTGCCAGCAGCCCCGGGGGCATTAGGAATGAGCAGTTCTTC
CDR3aa: CASSPGGIRNEQFF

abundance: NA
d_gene: NA
j_gene: TRBJ2-1
v_gene: TRBV4-3
CDR3nt: TGCGCCAGCAGCCAAGATCAATTTTCGAATGAGCAGTTCTTC
CDR3aa: CASSQDQFSNEQFF

abundance: NA
d_gene: NA
j_gene: TRBJ1-1
v_gene: TRBV9
CDR3nt: TGTGCCAGCAGCGTAGCTTCAGGCAAGAACACTGAAGCTTTCTTT
CDR3aa: CASSVASGKNTEAFF

abundance: NA
d_gene: NA
j_gene: TRBJ1-5
v_gene: TRBV18
CDR3nt: TGTGCCAGCTCACCCGACGGATTACAGCCCCAGCATTTT
CDR3aa: CASSPDGLQPQHF

abundance: NA
d_gene: NA
j_gene: TRBJ2-7
v_gene: TRBV5-1
CDR3nt: TGCGCCAGCAGCTTACAAACAGGATACTACGAGCAGTACTTC
CDR3aa: CASSLQTGYYEQYF

abundance: NA
d_gene: NA
j_gene: TRBJ2-2
v_gene: TRBV6-1
CDR3nt: TGTGCCAGCAGTGACTGGGGGGCCGGGGAGCTGTTTTTT
CDR3aa: CASSDWGAGELFF

abundance: NA
d_gene: NA
j_gene: TRBJ2-7
v_gene: TRBV11-2
CDR3nt: TGTGCCAGCAGCGGCACGTTAGTGCCGGAGCAGTACTTC
CDR3aa: CASSGTLVPEQYF

abundance: NA
d_gene: TRBD1
j_gene: TRBJ1-1
v_gene: TRBV11-3
CDR3nt: TGTGCCAGCAGCTCTCGAGCGGGACAGAAAGGGACTGAAGCTTTCTTT
CDR3aa: CASSSRAGQKGTEAFF

abundance: NA
d_gene: NA
j_gene: TRBJ1-2
v_gene: TRBV28
CDR3nt: TGTGCCAGCGGACTCCTCAAGGCGGCTGGCTACACCTTC
CDR3aa: CASGLLKAAGYTF

abundance: NA
d_gene: NA
j_gene: TRBJ1-4
v_gene: TRBV5-1
CDR3nt: TGCGCCAGCAGCTTTTCAGGGGAAAAACTGTTTTTT
CDR3aa: CASSFSGEKLFF

abundance: few
d_gene: NA
j_gene: TRBJ1-5
v_gene: TRBV1
CDR3nt: TGCACCAGCAGCCAAGAAACACTCGTATGGGATCAGCCCCAGCATTTT
CDR3aa: CTSSQETLVWDQPQHF

abundance: NA
d_gene: TRBD2
j_gene: TRBJ2-7
v_gene: TRBV5-4
CDR3nt: TGTGCCAGCAGCAAAGGGACTAGCGGGTGGTCAGTGGACGAGCAGTACTTC
CDR3aa: CASSKGTSGWSVDEQYF

abundance: NA
d_gene: NA
j_gene: TRBJ2-1
v_gene: TRBV19
CDR3nt: TGTGCCAGTAGCCAGGGTCCCAATGAGCAGTTCTTC
CDR3aa: CASSQGPNEQFF

abundance: NA
d_gene: TRBD2
j_gene: TRBJ2-1
v_gene: TRBV27
CDR3nt: TGTGCCAGCTTCTGGGGGGGGACTAGCGGACCCTACAATGAGCAGTTCTTC
CDR3aa: CASFWGGTSGPYNEQFF

abundance: NA
d_gene: NA
j_gene: TRBJ2-2
v_gene: TRBV6-1
CDR3nt: TGTGCCAGCAGGGTAGTCCATAACACCGGGGAGCTGTTTTTT
CDR3aa: CASRVVHNTGELFF

abundance: few
d_gene: TRBD2
j_gene: TRBJ2-1
v_gene: TRBV9
CDR3nt: TGTGCCAGCAGCGTAGAAGCCTCCGGGACTAGCGAGTTCAATGAGCAGTTCTTC
CDR3aa: CASSVEASGTSEFNEQFF

abundance: NA
d_gene: NA
j_gene: TRBJ1-2
v_gene: TRBV21-1
CDR3nt: TGTGCCAGCAGCAAAGGGGAACAAATCAACTATGGCTACACCTTC
CDR3aa: CASSKGEQINYGYTF

abundance: NA
d_gene: NA
j_gene: TRBJ2-1
v_gene: TRBV9
CDR3nt: TGTGCCAGCAGCGTAGATGACTGGGGGACCTACAATGAGCAGTTCTTC
CDR3aa: CASSVDDWGTYNEQFF

abundance: NA
d_gene: NA
j_gene: TRBJ1-1
v_gene: TRBV19
CDR3nt: TGTGCCAGTAGTCACTCGGAGGGGCGCATAAGAACCCTATTT
CDR3aa: CASSHSEGRIRTLF

abundance: once
d_gene: NA
j_gene: TRBJ2-5
v_gene: TRBV18
CDR3nt: TGTGCCAGCTCACCACTGCCTACAGATCAAGAGACCCAGTACTTC
CDR3aa: CASSPLPTDQETQYF

abundance: NA
d_gene: NA
j_gene: TRBJ1-2
v_gene: TRBV19
CDR3nt: TGTGCCAGTAGTATAGTCGGCATTAGAAACTATGGCTACACCTTC
CDR3aa: CASSIVGIRNYGYTF

abundance: NA
d_gene: NA
j_gene: TRBJ2-5
v_gene: TRBV2
CDR3nt: TGTGCCAGCAGTGAACAGGGTTTTGAGACCCAGTACTTC
CDR3aa: CASSEQGFETQYF

abundance: once
d_gene: NA
j_gene: TRBJ2-2
v_gene: TRBV14
CDR3nt: TGTGCCAGCAGCCAAGTCGGTACAGCTCCCGGGGAGCTGTTCTTT
CDR3aa: CASSQVGTAPGELFF

abundance: NA
d_gene: NA
j_gene: TRBJ2-7
v_gene: TRBV29-1
CDR3nt: TGCAGCGTTGAGTTGTCGTACGAGCAGTACTTC
CDR3aa: CSVELSYEQYF

abundance: NA
d_gene: NA
j_gene: TRBJ2-2
v_gene: TRBV18
CDR3nt: TGTGCCAGCTCACTAGTTGCGAGGAGCCGGAACACCGGGGAGCTGTTTTTT
CDR3aa: CASSLVARSRNTGELFF

abundance: few
d_gene: NA
j_gene: TRBJ2-3
v_gene: TRBV7-9
CDR3nt: TGTGTCATCCGTCCCGGACTCAGTACAGATACGCAGTATTTT
CDR3aa: CVIRPGLSTDTQYF

abundance: once
d_gene: NA
j_gene: TRBJ2-2
v_gene: TRBV9
CDR3nt: TGTGCCAGCAGCGCGACCGGGGAAACCACCGGGGAGCTGTTTTTT
CDR3aa: CASSATGETTGELFF

abundance: NA
d_gene: NA
j_gene: TRBJ2-3
v_gene: TRBV6-5
CDR3nt: TGTGCCAGCAGTTACTCTGGGGGCACAGATACGCAGTATTTT
CDR3aa: CASSYSGGTDTQYF

abundance: NA
d_gene: NA
j_gene: TRBJ2-7
v_gene: TRBV6-6
CDR3nt: TGTGCCAGCAGTTACTCGCACAGGACCTACGAGCAGTACTTC
CDR3aa: CASSYSHRTYEQYF

abundance: NA
d_gene: NA
j_gene: TRBJ2-7
v_gene: TRBV13
CDR3nt: TGTGCCAGCAGCTTCGACAGCTCCTACGAGCAGTACTTC
CDR3aa: CASSFDSSYEQYF

abundance: NA
d_gene: NA
j_gene: TRBJ1-2
v_gene: TRBV7-9
CDR3nt: TGTGCCAGCAGCTTGACAGCAAACTATGGCTACACCTTC
CDR3aa: CASSLTANYGYTF

abundance: NA
d_gene: NA
j_gene: TRBJ2-2
v_gene: TRBV5-8
CDR3nt: TGTGCCAGCAGCTCCGGACGGAATACGAACACCGGGGAGCTGTTTTTT
CDR3aa: CASSSGRNTNTGELFF

abundance: NA
d_gene: NA
j_gene: TRBJ1-1
v_gene: TRBV27
CDR3nt: TGTGCCAGCAGCCTTTGGAACCAGGGTACTGAAGCTTTCTTT
CDR3aa: CASSLWNQGTEAFF

abundance: NA
d_gene: NA
j_gene: TRBJ2-1
v_gene: TRBV28
CDR3nt: TGTGCCAGCAGTTTACGACCGGGTGAGCAGTTCTTC
CDR3aa: CASSLRPGEQFF

abundance: NA
d_gene: NA
j_gene: TRBJ1-5
v_gene: TRBV5-4
CDR3nt: TGTGCCAGCAGCTTGGGGGGCAGCCAGCCCCAGCATTTT
CDR3aa: CASSLGGSQPQHF

abundance: few
d_gene: NA
j_gene: TRBJ2-3
v_gene: TRBV7-2
CDR3nt: TGTGCCAGCAGCTTTCTCAGAGACCCTGGGGGGTCATTGGTCACTCGGTATTTT
CDR3aa: CASSFLRDPGGSLVTRYF

abundance: NA
d_gene: NA
j_gene: TRBJ1-2
v_gene: TRBV9
CDR3nt: TGTGCCAGCAGGGGGACGGGGAACTATGGCTACACCTTC
CDR3aa: CASRGTGNYGYTF

abundance: NA
d_gene: NA
j_gene: TRBJ1-1
v_gene: TRBV19
CDR3nt: TGTGCCAGTAGTATAGAAGGACCGCGTGAAGCTTTCTTT
CDR3aa: CASSIEGPREAFF

abundance: NA
d_gene: NA
j_gene: TRBJ1-1
v_gene: TRBV9
CDR3nt: TGTGCCAGCAGCGTTTCCGGGACAACTGAAGCTTTCTTT
CDR3aa: CASSVSGTTEAFF